This entry features one TCR beta chain sequence. Its antigen is not identified. The data derive from a study of CD8 T cells in Susac syndrome. Study-level points and caveats: TCR sequencing and HLA analysis covered a relatively small number of individuals.

V shed 6 bases, J shed 2 bases, and the junction held 10 bases outside the gene matches. This CDR3 is 16 amino acids long. Germline values: CDR1 MDHEN, CDR2 SYDVKM. Random hexamers were used to reverse transcribe 0.5 to 1 ug of RNA. MiXCR, run by TCRdb on the immunoSEQ multiplex PCR reads, gives a single entry per CDR3 protein. The table lists more than 150,000 distinct CDR3 sequences, about 96% of them singletons. The specimen sequenced was CD4+ T cells from PBMCs. This clonotype was obtained from a human donor with Susac syndrome. The V gene is TRBV28, the J gene TRBJ2-3; TRBD2 matches 8 bases. CDR3: CASRPGSLAATDTQYF. The DNA for the CDR3 is TGTGCCAGCAGGCCCGGCTCACTAGCGGCCACAGATACGCAGTATTTT.